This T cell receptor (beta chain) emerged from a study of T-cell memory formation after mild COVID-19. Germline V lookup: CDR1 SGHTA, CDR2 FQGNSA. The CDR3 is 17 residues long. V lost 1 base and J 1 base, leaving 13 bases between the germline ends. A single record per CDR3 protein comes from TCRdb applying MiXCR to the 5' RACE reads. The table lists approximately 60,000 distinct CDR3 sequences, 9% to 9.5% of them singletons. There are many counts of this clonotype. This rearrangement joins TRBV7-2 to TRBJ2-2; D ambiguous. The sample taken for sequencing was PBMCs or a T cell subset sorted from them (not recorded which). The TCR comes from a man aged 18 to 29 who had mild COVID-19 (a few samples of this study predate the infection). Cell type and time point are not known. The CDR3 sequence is CASSLDQPLENTGELFF. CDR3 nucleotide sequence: TGTGCCAGCAGCTTAGACCAGCCGCTGGAGAACACCGGGGAGCTGTTTTTT.